This passage covers 29 T cell receptor beta chains from one sample sequenced in a study of blood T cell repertoires in COVID-19. Measured with immunoSEQ multiplex PCR; TCRdb has only the in-frame clones, and not every one. This table has approximately 300,000 clones, about 83% appearing once. What was sequenced was peripheral blood. These receptors were taken from a woman in her forties or fifties with acute or convalescent COVID-19.

The J gene is TRBJ2-7, the V gene TRBV7-7; the match to TRBD1 covers 12 bases. CDR1 is SSHAT and CDR2 is FNYEAQ in the germline V gene (reference sequence). The CDR3 is 16 residues long. With 5 bases clipped from V and 4 bases from J, the junction kept 9 bases outside the gene matches. The DNA of the CDR3 is TGTGCCAGCAGCCAAGGGGACAGGGGGCACGGGTACGAGCAGTACTTC. Translation gives CASSQGDRGHGYEQYF.

The chain employs TRBV19 and TRBJ1-2; perhaps TRBD1 as D (5 bases). The germline V gene encodes CDR1 LNHDA and CDR2 SQIVND (reference sequence). The CDR3 is made up of 14 amino acids. The V gene lost 8 bases and the J gene lost 2 bases, with 15 bases spanning the gap. CDR3 sequence (DNA): TGTGCCAGTGCTACGGGGGACCACAACTATGGCTACACCTTC. The encoded protein is CASATGDHNYGYTF.

The chain couples TRBV6-4 to TRBJ1-4; 8 nucleotides match TRBD1. V shed 3 bases and J 10 bases; nucleotides not matched to a gene: 4. The CDR3 is 13 residues long. Germline V gene lookup returns CDR1 MRHNA and CDR2 SNTAGT. CDR3 sequence: CASSEAQGGKLFF. CDR3 nucleotide sequence: TGTGCCAGCAGTGAAGCACAGGGGGGAAAACTGTTTTTT.

The sample holds one count of this clone. This chain links TRBV27 with TRBJ2-3, with D uncertain. The CDR3 has 14 amino acids. Germline assignment: CDR1 MNHEY and CDR2 SMNVEV (reference sequence). V lost 1 base and J 1 base, leaving 6 bases between the germline ends. The CDR3 reads CASSLLAGTDTQYF. CDR3 sequence (DNA): TGTGCCAGCAGTTTATTGGCTGGCACAGATACGCAGTATTTT.

This chain connects TRBV7-9 to TRBJ2-4; TRBD1 matches at 7 bases. Germline V gene lookup returns CDR1 SEHNR and CDR2 FQNEAQ (reference sequence). The CDR3 length is 15 residues. V was clipped by 1 base and J by 3 bases; unmatched bases: 3. CDR3 in DNA: TGTGCCAGCAGCTTAGTAGGGACAGTCAAAAACATTCAGTACTTC. Its protein product is CASSLVGTVKNIQYF.

This chain joins TRBV5-1 and TRBJ1-2; no reliable D call. Trimming left V 5 bases short and J 0 bases short, with 8 bases between. The CDR3 is made up of 13 amino acids. CDR1 is SGHRS, CDR2 YFSETQ, per germline. This CDR3 reads CASRAGSNYGYTF. CDR3 coding DNA: TGCGCCAGCAGGGCAGGCTCTAACTATGGCTACACCTTC.

The chain uses TRBV9 and TRBJ2-3, with 15 bases aligning to TRBD2. The germline V gene encodes CDR1 SGDLS and CDR2 YYNGEE. The CDR3 sequence is 15 residues long. V was clipped by 3 bases and J by 6 bases; unmatched bases: 2. The CDR3 loop reads CASSAGLAGGDTQYF. In DNA form, the CDR3 reads TGTGCCAGCAGCGCCGGACTAGCGGGAGGGGATACGCAGTATTTT.

The V call is TRBV7-8, the J call TRBJ1-6; D is unclear. CDR3 length: 12 residues. V lost 3 bases and J 8 bases, leaving 5 bases between the germline ends. The V gene's germline CDR1 is SGHVS and CDR2 FQNEAQ. The CDR3 region has the DNA TGTGCCAGCAGCTTTCCAGATTCACCCCTCCACTTT. Protein product: CASSFPDSPLHF.

The V gene is TRBV9, the J gene TRBJ1-2; D unresolved. The germline CDR1 and CDR2 sequences are SGDLS and YYNGEE. CDR3 length: 15 amino acids. V lost 3 bases and J 7 bases, leaving 19 bases between the germline ends. CDR3 protein: CASSDNLSFRGGYTF. In nucleotides, the CDR3 is TGTGCCAGCAGCGATAATCTATCTTTTCGGGGTGGCTACACCTTC.

The J gene is TRBJ2-7, the V gene TRBV5-4; D unresolved. V dropped 2 bases and J dropped 1 base, with 10 bases sitting between them. CDR3 length: 14 residues. The germline gives CDR1 SGHNT, CDR2 YYREEE (reference sequence). The CDR3 DNA reads TGTGCCAGCAGCTTTGGAACGCGGTCCTACGAGCAGTACTTC. Translating gives CASSFGTRSYEQYF.

The chain recombines TRBV5-1 with TRBJ2-1; maybe TRBD2 (6 bases). V was trimmed by 6 bases and J by 8 bases, leaving 15 bases between them. Looked up from germline, CDR1 is SGHRS and CDR2 is YFSETQ. CDR3 length: 13 amino acids. The CDR3 DNA reads TGCGCCAGCACCTCGGTGGAGGGCGATGAGCAGTTCTTC. Encoded protein: CASTSVEGDEQFF.

V and J are TRBV6-5 and TRBJ1-4, with a tentative D call TRBD1 (6 bases). V lost 6 bases to trimming and J lost 7 bases, with 18 bases between them. CDR3 length: 15 amino acids. Germline-derived CDR1 and CDR2 are MNHEY and SVGAGI. For the CDR3, the DNA is TGTGCCAGCAGGGACCAACAGGGTTGGGGTGAAAAACTGTTTTTT. Translated: CASRDQQGWGEKLFF.

The chain uses TRBV7-2 and TRBJ1-2; D unresolved. Trimming removed 1 base at V and 4 bases at J, with 7 bases between. The CDR3 loop spans 13 amino acids. Germline lookup yields CDR1 SGHTA and CDR2 FQGNSA. CDR3 DNA: TGTGCCAGCAGCTTAGACGGTGCCTATGGCTACACCTTC. As protein: CASSLDGAYGYTF.

The sample holds one count of this clone. The CDR3 nucleotides are TGTGCCAGTAGTAGTCAGGCTCAATCATCGAACACCGGGGAGCTGTTTTTT. It codes for CASSSQAQSSNTGELFF. The chain recombines TRBV19 with TRBJ2-2; D uncertain. Germline V gene sequence: CDR1 LNHDA, CDR2 SQIVND (reference sequence). V lost 4 bases, J lost 0 bases, and 15 bases lay in between. CDR3 size: 17 residues.

The chain combines TRBV11-2 with TRBJ2-2; TRBD2 might be the D (7 bases). The germline V gene has CDR1 SGHAT and CDR2 FQNNGV. The CDR3 has 15 amino acids. Trimming took 5 bases from V and 5 from J, leaving 15 bases between them. The CDR3 nucleotides read TGTGCCAGCAGCCCTCTGCGGGGGCGGACCGGGGAGCTGTTTTTT. Its protein product is CASSPLRGRTGELFF.

The chain joins TRBV5-1 to TRBJ1-2, with D maybe TRBD1 (5 bases). The germline V and J ends were trimmed by 4 bases and 3 bases, with 7 bases remaining between them. This CDR3 has 12 residues. The germline V gene encodes CDR1 SGHRS and CDR2 YFSETQ. CDR3 nucleotide sequence: TGCGCCAGCAGCCAAGGGGACTATGGCTACACCTTC. This translates into CASSQGDYGYTF.

The chain uses TRBV19 and TRBJ1-3; 11 bases line up with TRBD1. The CDR3 contains 16 residues. Losses at the gene ends were 7 bases for V and 0 bases for J; bases not matched to a gene: 5. Germline V lookup: CDR1 LNHDA, CDR2 SQIVND (reference sequence). The CDR3 nucleotides read TGTGCCAGTACCTGGACAGGGGGCTTCTCTGGAAACACCATATATTTT. Its protein is CASTWTGGFSGNTIYF.

In its sample, this clone was seen a few times. V gene TRBV9 combines with J gene TRBJ2-7; TRBD1 matches at 9 bases. Germline trimming cut 3 bases from V and 3 bases from J; bases unmatched to any gene: 4. This CDR3 has 14 amino acids. The V gene's germline CDR1 is SGDLS and CDR2 YYNGEE. In nucleotides, the CDR3 is TGTGCCAGCAGCGGATACAGGGGGCTCTACGAGCAGTACTTC. Its translation: CASSGYRGLYEQYF.

CDR3: CASSSPPEEKLFF. The CDR3 region has the DNA TGTGCCAGCAGCAGCCCGCCGGAGGAAAAACTGTTTTTT. This sequence joins TRBV28 and TRBJ1-4; no definite D call. V shed 6 bases and J shed 8 bases, with 13 bases lying between them. In germline, CDR1 is MDHEN, CDR2 SYDVKM. The CDR3 loop spans 13 amino acids. Using reference TRBV28 and TRBJ1-4 for the parts outside the CDR3, the full variable domain is DVKVTQSSRYLVKRTGEKVFLECVQDMDHENMFWYRQDPGLGLRLIYFSYDVKMKEKGDIPEGYSVSREKKERFSLILESASTNQTSMYLCASSSPPEEKLFFGSGTQLSVL.

The chain couples TRBV28 to TRBJ2-5; 16 bases are a match to TRBD2. V trimming: 6 bases; J trimming: 5 bases; junction bases outside the gene matches: 12. The length of the CDR3 is 18 residues. Germline assignment: CDR1 MDHEN and CDR2 SYDVKM. The CDR3 reads CASSPGLAGGPIGETQYF. Here the CDR3 DNA reads TGTGCCAGCAGCCCGGGACTAGCGGGAGGGCCTATCGGGGAGACCCAGTACTTC.

The V and J genes are TRBV28 and TRBJ2-7, with 10 bases identical to TRBD1. Germline-derived CDR1 and CDR2 are MDHEN and SYDVKM. CDR3 size: 14 residues. Unmatched junction bases numbered 7, after V lost 7 bases and J lost 4 bases. The CDR3 loop reads CASTPGTGVYEQYF. The CDR3 DNA reads as TGTGCCAGCACTCCCGGGACAGGGGTGTACGAGCAGTACTTC.

V gene TRBV5-4 combines with J gene TRBJ2-3, with D perhaps matching TRBD2 (5 bases). Germline values: CDR1 SGHNT, CDR2 YYREEE (reference sequence). The V end was cut by 4 bases, the J end by 4 bases, with 7 bases between. This CDR3 is 12 amino acids long. CDR3 bases: TGTGCCAGCAGCACGGAGGCAGATACGCAGTATTTT. It translates to CASSTEADTQYF.

This sequence joins TRBV15 and TRBJ2-1; 7 bases map to TRBD2. There are 15 residues in the CDR3. Germline V CDR1 and CDR2: LNHNV, YYDKDF (reference sequence). V dropped 2 bases and J dropped 3; count of bases not matched to a gene: 4. In DNA form, the CDR3 reads TGTGCCACCAGCAGAAGTCGGGACTACTACAATGAGCAGTTCTTC. Its protein product is CATSRSRDYYNEQFF.

This chain links TRBV27 with TRBJ2-3, with 8 bases aligning to TRBD2. Germline lookup yields CDR1 MNHEY and CDR2 SMNVEV (reference sequence). This CDR3 spans 15 amino acids. V was clipped by 6 bases and J by 3 bases; unmatched bases: 8. This chain's CDR3 is CASSPRASGTDTQYF. As DNA, the CDR3 is TGTGCCAGCAGCCCACGGGCTAGCGGGACAGATACGCAGTATTTT.

The chain uses TRBV20-1 and TRBJ2-5, with 12 bases matching TRBD2. This CDR3 has 17 amino acids. Germline V gene lookup returns CDR1 DFQATT and CDR2 SNEGSKA (reference sequence). Losses at the gene ends were 3 bases for V and 5 bases for J; bases not matched to a gene: 13. DNA of the CDR3: TGCAGTGCTAGTTCGCTAGCGGGAGGGCCTGTTTGGGAGACCCAGTACTTC. This gives the protein CSASSLAGGPVWETQYF.

The chain joins TRBV10-3 to TRBJ1-2; the D gene is possibly TRBD1 (6 bases). Germline CDR1 is ENHRY and CDR2 is SYGVKD. CDR3 size: 13 residues. Trimming took 7 bases from V and 2 from J, leaving 11 bases between them. As DNA, the CDR3 is TGTGCCATCACGGGGGGCCCGAACTATGGCTACACCTTC. Protein sequence: CAITGGPNYGYTF.

This chain links TRBV11-3 with TRBJ2-1; TRBD2 aligns across 7 bases. Unmatched junction bases numbered 8, after V lost 0 bases and J lost 0 bases. Germline CDR1 SGHNT, CDR2 YENEEA. The length of the CDR3 is 18 residues. The CDR3: CASSLEGLGGDSYNEQFF. The CDR3, as DNA: TGTGCCAGCAGCTTAGAGGGACTGGGGGGGGACTCCTACAATGAGCAGTTCTTC.

The CDR3 DNA reads as TGTGCCAGCTCACCCAGACTCCAAGGGGACGAGCAGTACTTC. This codes for CASSPRLQGDEQYF. The rearrangement uses TRBV18 and TRBJ2-7, with a tentative D call TRBD1 (5 bases). This CDR3 has 14 amino acids. V lost 3 bases to trimming and J lost 5 bases, with 14 bases between them. Germline-derived CDR1 and CDR2 are KGHSH and LQKENI.

The rearrangement joins TRBV29-1 to TRBJ1-2; 9 bases are shared with TRBD1. V lost 4 bases, J lost 6 bases, and 3 bases stayed unmatched. This CDR3 has 12 amino acids. Germline V gene sequence: CDR1 SQVTM, CDR2 ANQGSEA. CDR3 sequence reads: CSVGDRADGYTF. In nucleotides, the CDR3 is TGCAGCGTTGGGGACAGGGCAGATGGCTACACCTTC.